The 5 T cell receptor beta chains in this list originate from one sample, sequenced in a study of blood T cells in healthy people across ages. Using a J-beta primer mix together with a sample-barcoded 5' primer, a second PCR was run for about 6 to 11 cycles. TCRdb independently ran MiXCR on the 5' RACE reads; one entry per CDR3 protein. The sample lists 1.5 million to 2 million distinct CDR3 sequences, roughly 30% occurring once. Sequencing input: blood. Receptor source: a woman in her 30s in good health.

This clonotype was counted a few times. The rearrangement joins TRBV7-2 to TRBJ1-1; D is possibly TRBD1 (5 bases). Trimming took 1 base from V and 10 from J, leaving 13 bases between them. The germline V gene encodes CDR1 SGHTA and CDR2 FQGNSA. The CDR3 totals 13 residues. For the CDR3, the DNA is TGTGCCAGCAGCTTAGAGAGGGTTGGGGCAGCTTTCTTT. Translated, it gives CASSLERVGAAFF.

A remark on this clonotype: This may be a read error: a much more frequent sequence differs by one nucleotide. This rearrangement joins TRBV6-2 or TRBV6-3 to TRBJ2-6, with unresolved D. Germline CDR1 and CDR2: MNHEY and SVGEGT. The CDR3 covers 15 residues. V was clipped by 2 bases and J by 12 bases, with 17 bases between them. CDR3 in amino acids: CASSYDPTAPIVLTF. DNA of the CDR3: TGTGCCAGCAGTTACGACCCTACGGCGCCCATCGTCCTGACTTTC.

This clonotype was observed a few times. The rearrangement joins TRBV7-8 to TRBJ2-5; 13 bases line up with TRBD2. The CDR3 has 14 amino acids. V was pared by 9 bases and J by 5 bases, with 6 bases of the junction left unmatched. Per the germline V gene, CDR1 is SGHVS and CDR2 is FQNEAQ. The DNA for the CDR3 is TGTGCCAGTACTAGCGGGAGGGCCGGTGAGACCCAGTACTTC. It is translated as CASTSGRAGETQYF.

There are a few counts of this clonotype. The V and J genes are TRBV3-1 and TRBJ2-3, with D perhaps TRBD1 or TRBD2 (5 bases each). V was trimmed by 0 bases and J by 6 bases, leaving 13 bases between them. This CDR3 comprises 15 residues. Germline V gives CDR1 LGHDT, CDR2 YNNKEL (reference sequence). The CDR3 sequence: CASSQEGLALDTQYF. CDR3 nucleotides: TGTGCCAGCAGCCAAGAGGGGCTAGCTCTGGATACGCAGTATTTT.

The rearrangement links TRBV14 to TRBJ2-1, with D possibly called TRBD1 or TRBD2 (5 bases each). Germline assignment: CDR1 SGHDN and CDR2 FVKESK. The CDR3 runs to 15 residues. V lost 1 base, J lost 1 base, and 8 bases lay in between. The CDR3 loop reads CASSQGGVSYNEQFF. The DNA for the CDR3 is TGTGCCAGCAGCCAAGGAGGGGTTTCCTACAATGAGCAGTTCTTC.